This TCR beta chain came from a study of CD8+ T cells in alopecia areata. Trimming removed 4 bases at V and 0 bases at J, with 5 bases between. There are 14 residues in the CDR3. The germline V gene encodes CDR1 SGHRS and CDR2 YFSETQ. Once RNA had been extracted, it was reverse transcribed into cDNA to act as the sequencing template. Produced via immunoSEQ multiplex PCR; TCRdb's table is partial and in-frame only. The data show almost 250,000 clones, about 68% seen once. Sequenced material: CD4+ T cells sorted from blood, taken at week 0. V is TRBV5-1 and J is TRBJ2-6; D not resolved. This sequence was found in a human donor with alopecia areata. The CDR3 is CASSTSSGANVLTF. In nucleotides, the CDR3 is TGCGCCAGCAGCACATCCTCTGGGGCCAACGTCCTGACTTTC.